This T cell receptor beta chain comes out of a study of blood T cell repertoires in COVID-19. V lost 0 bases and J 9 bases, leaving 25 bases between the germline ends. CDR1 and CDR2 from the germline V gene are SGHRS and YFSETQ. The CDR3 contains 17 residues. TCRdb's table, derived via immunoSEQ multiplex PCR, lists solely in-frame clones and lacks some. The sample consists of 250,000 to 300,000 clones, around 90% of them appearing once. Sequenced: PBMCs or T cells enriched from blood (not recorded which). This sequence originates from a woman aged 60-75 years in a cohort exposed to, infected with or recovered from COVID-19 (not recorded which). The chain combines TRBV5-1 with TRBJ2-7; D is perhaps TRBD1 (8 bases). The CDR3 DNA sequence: TGCGCCAGCAGCTTGGACAGGGGGGGCGGGAGTGCCCCCGGGCAGTACTTC. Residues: CASSLDRGGGSAPGQYF.